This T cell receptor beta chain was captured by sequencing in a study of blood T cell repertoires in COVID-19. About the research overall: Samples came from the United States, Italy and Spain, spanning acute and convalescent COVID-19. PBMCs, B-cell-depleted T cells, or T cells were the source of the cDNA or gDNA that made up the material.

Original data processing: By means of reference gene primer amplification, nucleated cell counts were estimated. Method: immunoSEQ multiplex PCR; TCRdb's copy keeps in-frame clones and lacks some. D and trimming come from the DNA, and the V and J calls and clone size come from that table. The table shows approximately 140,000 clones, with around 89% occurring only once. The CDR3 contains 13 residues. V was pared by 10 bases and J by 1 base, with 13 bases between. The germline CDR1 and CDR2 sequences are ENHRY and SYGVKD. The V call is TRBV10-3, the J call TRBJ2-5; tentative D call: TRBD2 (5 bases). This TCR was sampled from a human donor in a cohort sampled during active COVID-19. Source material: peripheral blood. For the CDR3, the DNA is TGTGCCACGGCACCGGGGAGCCAAGAGACCCAGTACTTC. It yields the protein CATAPGSQETQYF.